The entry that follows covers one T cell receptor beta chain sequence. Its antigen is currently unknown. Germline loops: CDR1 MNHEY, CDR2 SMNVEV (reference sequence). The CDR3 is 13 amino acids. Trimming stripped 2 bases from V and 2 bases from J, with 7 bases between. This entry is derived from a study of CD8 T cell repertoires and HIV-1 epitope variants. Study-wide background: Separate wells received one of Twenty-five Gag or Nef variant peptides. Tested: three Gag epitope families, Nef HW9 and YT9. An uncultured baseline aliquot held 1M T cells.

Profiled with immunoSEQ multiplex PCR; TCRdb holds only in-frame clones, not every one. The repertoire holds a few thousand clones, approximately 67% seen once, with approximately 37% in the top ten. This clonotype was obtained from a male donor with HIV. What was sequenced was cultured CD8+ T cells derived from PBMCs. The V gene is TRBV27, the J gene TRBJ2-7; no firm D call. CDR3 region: CASSLGSPYEQYF. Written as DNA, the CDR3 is TGTGCCAGCAGTTTAGGTTCCCCCTACGAGCAGTACTTC.